This TCR beta chain came from a study of cytomegalovirus exposure and HLA in healthy donors. Study context: Out of about 170 million T cells, an earlier analysis found fewer than 140 million unique TCR beta sequences in total. Caucasian-associated ancestry cluster membership applied to around 76% of 300 to 450 genotyped donors. The study's findings and limits: Earlier analysis found most TCR beta V segments productive about 90% or about 30% of the time. The study recorded 164 TCR beta chains that were cytomegalovirus-associated.

The PCR ran on 60 Vbeta and 13 Jbeta primers. The protocol was immunoSEQ multiplex PCR, while the TCRdb copy is restricted to in-frame clones and leaves out a portion. Found here are approximately 160,000 clones, 65% to 70% of them singletons; the top ten hold 3.5% to 5%. About this clone itself: The antigen is unknown.

Sequences were obtained from PBMCs. This clonotype was obtained from a woman between 18 and 29 years old in good health and CMV-seropositive.

Here the CDR3 reads CASSPTDRANTEAFF. CDR3 nucleotide sequence: TGTGCCAGCTCACCAACGGACAGGGCTAACACTGAAGCTTTCTTT. This chain uses TRBV18 with TRBJ1-1, with TRBD1 matching over 8 bases. This CDR3 has 15 amino acids. Looked up from germline, CDR1 is KGHSH and CDR2 is LQKENI. J gave up 2 bases and V 2 bases, and 4 bases lay outside the gene matches.